This T cell receptor beta chain was sequenced during a study of cytomegalovirus exposure and HLA in healthy donors. The study, taken as a whole, reports: The authors later linked a missense DCLRE1C variant to TCR beta V- and J-gene trimming. Some TCR beta chains (more than 150 of them) were listed as cytomegalovirus-associated. Presence/absence analyses supposed approximately even sequencing depth among donors.

Points on this clone: The antigen remains undetermined.

The germline gives CDR1 SGHAT, CDR2 FQNNGV. The CDR3 extends over 15 amino acids. With 4 bases clipped from V and 5 bases from J, the junction kept 8 bases outside the gene matches. With 60 Vbeta and 13 Jbeta primers, the PCR was carried out. Clones were read by immunoSEQ multiplex PCR, and TCRdb kept only the in-frame ones, dropping some. The data show some 150,000 clones, with roughly 80% seen just once and around 0.8% held by the top ten. Healthy bone marrow donors formed the donor group. The TCR sequence derives from a young woman in good health and CMV-seronegative. Sequenced: PBMCs. V is TRBV11-2 and J is TRBJ1-5, with 7 bases identical to TRBD1. The CDR3 bases are TGTGCCAGCAGCTCGACAGGGACCCGAGATCAGCCCCAGCATTTT. Translation: CASSSTGTRDQPQHF.